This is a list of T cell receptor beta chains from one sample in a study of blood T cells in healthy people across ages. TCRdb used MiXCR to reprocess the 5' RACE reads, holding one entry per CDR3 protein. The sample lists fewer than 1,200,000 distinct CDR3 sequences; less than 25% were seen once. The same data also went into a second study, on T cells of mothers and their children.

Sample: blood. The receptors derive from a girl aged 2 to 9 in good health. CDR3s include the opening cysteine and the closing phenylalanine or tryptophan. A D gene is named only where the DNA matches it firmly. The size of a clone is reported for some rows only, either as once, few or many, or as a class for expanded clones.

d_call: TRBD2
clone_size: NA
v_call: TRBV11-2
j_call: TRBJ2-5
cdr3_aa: CASSPLTRLAGALRETQYF
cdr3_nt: TGTGCCAGCAGCCCCTTAACTCGGCTAGCGGGAGCCCTCAGAGAGACCCAGTACTTC

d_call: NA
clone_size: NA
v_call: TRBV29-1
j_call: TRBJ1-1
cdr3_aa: CSVVTGPTEAFF
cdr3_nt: TGCAGCGTCGTTACAGGGCCCACTGAAGCTTTCTTT

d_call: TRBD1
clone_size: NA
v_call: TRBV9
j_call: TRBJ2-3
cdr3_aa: CASSLGQGPTDTQYF
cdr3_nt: TGTGCCAGCAGTCTCGGACAGGGCCCCACAGATACGCAGTATTTT

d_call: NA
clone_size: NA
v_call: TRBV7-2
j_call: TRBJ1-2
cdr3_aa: CASSRPQGTYYGYTF
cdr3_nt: TGTGCCAGCAGCCGTCCCCAGGGGACCTATTATGGCTACACCTTC

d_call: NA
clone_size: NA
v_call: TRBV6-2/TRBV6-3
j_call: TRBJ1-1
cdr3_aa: CASSFTLDADGTEAFF
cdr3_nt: TGTGCCAGCAGCTTTACGCTGGACGCGGACGGGACTGAAGCTTTCTTT

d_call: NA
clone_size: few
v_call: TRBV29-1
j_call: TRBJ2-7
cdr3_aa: CSVEDNSYEQYF
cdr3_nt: TGCAGCGTTGAAGATAACTCCTACGAGCAGTACTTC

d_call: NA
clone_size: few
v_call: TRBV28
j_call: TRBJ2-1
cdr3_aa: CASSPPPRPTHYNEQFF
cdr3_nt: TGTGCCAGCAGTCCCCCCCCGAGACCTACTCATTACAATGAGCAGTTCTTC

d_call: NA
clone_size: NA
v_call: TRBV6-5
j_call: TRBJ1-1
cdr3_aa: CASRAGQRRTEAFF
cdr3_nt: TGTGCCAGCAGGGCTGGACAGCGGAGGACTGAAGCTTTCTTT

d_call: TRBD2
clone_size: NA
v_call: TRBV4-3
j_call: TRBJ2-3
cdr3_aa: CASSPGGTSGITDTQYF
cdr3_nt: TGCGCCAGCAGCCCTGGCGGGACTAGCGGGATCACAGATACGCAGTATTTT

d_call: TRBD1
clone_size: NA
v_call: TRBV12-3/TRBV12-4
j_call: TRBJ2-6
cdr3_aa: CASRRDREVNVLTF
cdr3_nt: TGTGCCAGCAGGCGGGACAGGGAGGTCAACGTCCTGACTTTC

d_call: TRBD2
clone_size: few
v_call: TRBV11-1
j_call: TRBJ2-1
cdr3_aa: CASSLGLASSYNEQFF
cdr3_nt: TGTGCCAGCAGCCTCGGACTAGCTTCTTCCTACAATGAGCAGTTCTTC

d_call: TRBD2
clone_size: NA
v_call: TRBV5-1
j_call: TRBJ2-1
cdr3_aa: CASSNPIAGRSYNEQFF
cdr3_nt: TGCGCCAGCAGCAACCCTATAGCGGGGCGCTCCTACAATGAGCAGTTCTTC

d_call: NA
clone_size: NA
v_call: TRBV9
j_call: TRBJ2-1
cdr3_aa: CASTESSSGEQFF
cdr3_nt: TGTGCCAGCACGGAGAGCTCCTCAGGGGAGCAGTTCTTC

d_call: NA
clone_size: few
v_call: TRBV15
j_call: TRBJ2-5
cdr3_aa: CATRERANQETQYF
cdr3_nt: TGTGCCACCAGGGAACGCGCGAATCAAGAGACCCAGTACTTC

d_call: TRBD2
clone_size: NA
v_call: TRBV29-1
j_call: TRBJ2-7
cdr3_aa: CSAEGTNPYEQYF
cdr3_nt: TGCAGCGCCGAAGGGACTAACCCCTACGAGCAGTACTTC

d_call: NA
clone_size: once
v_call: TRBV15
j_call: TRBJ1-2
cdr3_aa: CATSRVWLREPILHGYTF
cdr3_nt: TGTGCCACCAGCAGAGTATGGTTAAGGGAACCAATCCTCCATGGCTACACCTTC

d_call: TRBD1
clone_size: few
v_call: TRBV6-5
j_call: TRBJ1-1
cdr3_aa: CASSYSAGTGFRDTEAFF
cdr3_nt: TGTGCCAGCAGTTACTCAGCCGGGACAGGGTTTCGAGACACTGAAGCTTTCTTT

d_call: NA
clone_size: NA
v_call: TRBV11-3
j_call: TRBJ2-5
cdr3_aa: CASSLIQGTQYF
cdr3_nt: TGTGCCAGCAGCTTAATCCAAGGGACCCAGTACTTC

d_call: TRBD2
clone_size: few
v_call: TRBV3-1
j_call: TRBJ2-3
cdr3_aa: CASSPGNSGGPLGTDTQYF
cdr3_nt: TGTGCCAGCAGCCCCGGGAATAGCGGGGGACCCCTAGGCACAGATACGCAGTATTTT

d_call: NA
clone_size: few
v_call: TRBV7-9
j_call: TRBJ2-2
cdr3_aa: CASSIDLFTGELFF
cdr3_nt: TGTGCCAGCAGCATAGACCTTTTCACCGGGGAGCTGTTTTTT

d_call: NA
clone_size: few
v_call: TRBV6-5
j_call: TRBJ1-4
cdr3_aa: CASSIDPGGEKLFF
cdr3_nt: TGTGCCAGCAGCATTGACCCGGGAGGTGAAAAACTGTTTTTT

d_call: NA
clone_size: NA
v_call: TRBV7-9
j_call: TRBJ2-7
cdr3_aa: CASSAISTRLAFF
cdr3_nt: TGTGCCAGCAGCGCAATCTCGACACGGTTGGCCTTCTTC

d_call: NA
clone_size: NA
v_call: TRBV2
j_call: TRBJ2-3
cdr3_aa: CASRSQGRTDTQYF
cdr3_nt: TGTGCCAGCAGGTCACAGGGCCGCACAGATACGCAGTATTTT

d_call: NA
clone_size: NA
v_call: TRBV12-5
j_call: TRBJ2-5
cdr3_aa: CASGPDTLQETQYF
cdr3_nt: TGTGCTAGTGGCCCTGACACCTTACAAGAGACCCAGTACTTC

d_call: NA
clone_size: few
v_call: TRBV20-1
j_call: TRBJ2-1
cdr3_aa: CSARDLKSDNEQFF
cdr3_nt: TGCAGTGCTAGAGATCTGAAGTCAGACAATGAGCAGTTCTTC

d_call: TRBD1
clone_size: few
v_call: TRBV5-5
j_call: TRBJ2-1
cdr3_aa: CASSFRGQGNNEQFF
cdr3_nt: TGTGCCAGCAGCTTCCGCGGACAGGGAAACAATGAGCAGTTCTTC

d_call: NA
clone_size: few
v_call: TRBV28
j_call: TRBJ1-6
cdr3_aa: CASSLTPSTDSPLHF
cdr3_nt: TGTGCCAGCAGTTTGACGCCAAGCACGGATTCACCCCTCCACTTT

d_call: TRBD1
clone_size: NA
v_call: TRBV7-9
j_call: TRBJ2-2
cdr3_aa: CASSEIGQGAGELFF
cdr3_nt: TGTGCCAGCAGCGAAATTGGACAGGGCGCCGGGGAGCTGTTTTTT

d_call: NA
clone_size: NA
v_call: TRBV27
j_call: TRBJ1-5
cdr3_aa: CASSSGGDNQPQHF
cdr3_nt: TGTGCCAGCAGTTCAGGAGGGGACAATCAGCCCCAGCATTTT

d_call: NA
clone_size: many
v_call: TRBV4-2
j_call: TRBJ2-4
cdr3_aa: CASSQELRYIQYF
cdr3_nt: TGTGCCAGCAGCCAAGAACTCCGTTACATTCAGTACTTC

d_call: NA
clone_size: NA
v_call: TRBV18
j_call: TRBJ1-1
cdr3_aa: CASSRSGWGTEAFF
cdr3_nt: TGTGCCAGCTCACGGTCAGGGTGGGGGACTGAAGCTTTCTTT

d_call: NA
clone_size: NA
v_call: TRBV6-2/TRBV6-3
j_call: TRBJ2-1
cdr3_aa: CASSYSRDTGYNEQFF
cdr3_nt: TGTGCCAGCAGTTACTCCCGCGACACCGGATACAATGAGCAGTTCTTC

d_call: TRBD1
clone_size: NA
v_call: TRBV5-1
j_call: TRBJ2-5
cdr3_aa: CASTLGQGQETQYF
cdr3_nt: TGCGCCAGCACCCTTGGACAGGGACAAGAGACCCAGTACTTC

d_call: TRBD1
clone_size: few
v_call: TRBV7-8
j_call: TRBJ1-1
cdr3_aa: CASSLAPRQGRWTEAFF
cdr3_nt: TGTGCCAGCAGCTTAGCCCCTCGACAGGGAAGGTGGACTGAAGCTTTCTTT

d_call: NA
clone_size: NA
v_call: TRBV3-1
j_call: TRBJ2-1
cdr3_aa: CASSQPGTKQFF
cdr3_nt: TGTGCCAGCAGCCAACCCGGGACCAAGCAGTTCTTC

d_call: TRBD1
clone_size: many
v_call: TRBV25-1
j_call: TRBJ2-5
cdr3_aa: CASSGERQGSETQYF
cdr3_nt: TGTGCCAGCAGTGGCGAAAGACAGGGTTCAGAGACCCAGTACTTC

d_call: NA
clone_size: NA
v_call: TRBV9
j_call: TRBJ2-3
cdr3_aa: CASSVAAPPNTQYF
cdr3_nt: TGTGCCAGCAGCGTAGCGGCTCCTCCAAATACGCAGTATTTT

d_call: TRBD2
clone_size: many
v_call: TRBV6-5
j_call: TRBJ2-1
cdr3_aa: CASSYSQLDSGRLNEQFF
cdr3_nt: TGTGCCAGCAGTTACTCTCAGCTGGATAGCGGGAGGTTAAATGAGCAGTTCTTC

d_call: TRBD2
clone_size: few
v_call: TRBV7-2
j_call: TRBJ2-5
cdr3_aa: CASSLALAGGLGTQYF
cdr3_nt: TGTGCCAGCAGCTTAGCATTAGCGGGGGGGCTCGGGACCCAGTACTTC

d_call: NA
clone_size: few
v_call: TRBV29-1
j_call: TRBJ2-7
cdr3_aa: CSVGGYRAMDEQYF
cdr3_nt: TGCAGCGTTGGGGGATACAGGGCAATGGACGAGCAGTACTTC

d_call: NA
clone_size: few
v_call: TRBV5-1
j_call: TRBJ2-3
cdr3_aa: CASRSQDYTDTQYF
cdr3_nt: TGCGCCAGCAGATCGCAGGACTACACAGATACGCAGTATTTT

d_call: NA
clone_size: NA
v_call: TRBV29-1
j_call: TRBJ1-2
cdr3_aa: CSAKSDGQTNYGYTF
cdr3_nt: TGCAGCGCTAAATCCGACGGACAAACTAACTATGGCTACACCTTC

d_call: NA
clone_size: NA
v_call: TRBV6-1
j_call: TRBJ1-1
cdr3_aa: CASRIYGRRVQKKQHTEAFF
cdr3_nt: TGTGCCAGCCGAATTTACGGGAGGCGGGTCCAGAAAAAGCAGCACACTGAAGCTTTCTTT

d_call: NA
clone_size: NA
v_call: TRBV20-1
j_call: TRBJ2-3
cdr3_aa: CSARDIGTSTDTQYF
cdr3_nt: TGCAGTGCTAGAGATATCGGGACTAGCACAGATACGCAGTATTTT

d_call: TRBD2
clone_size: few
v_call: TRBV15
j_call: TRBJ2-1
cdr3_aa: CATSRDTPRTSGEPYNEQFF
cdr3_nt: TGTGCCACCAGCAGAGATACCCCAAGGACTAGCGGGGAGCCCTACAATGAGCAGTTCTTC

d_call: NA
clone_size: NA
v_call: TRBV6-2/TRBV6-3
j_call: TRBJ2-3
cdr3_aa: CASRGDSTDTQYF
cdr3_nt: TGTGCCAGCAGGGGGGACAGCACAGATACGCAGTATTTT

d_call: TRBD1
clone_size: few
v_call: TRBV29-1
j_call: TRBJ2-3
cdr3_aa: CSLAGTGARDTQYF
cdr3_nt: TGCAGCCTAGCCGGGACAGGGGCGCGAGATACGCAGTATTTT

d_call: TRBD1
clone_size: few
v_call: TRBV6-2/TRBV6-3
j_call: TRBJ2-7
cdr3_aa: CASRPGTGEAYEQYF
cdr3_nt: TGTGCCAGCAGACCCGGGACAGGGGAGGCCTACGAGCAGTACTTC

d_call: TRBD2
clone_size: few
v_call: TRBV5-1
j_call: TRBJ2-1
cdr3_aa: CASSFDLAGEPEQFF
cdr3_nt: TGCGCCAGCAGCTTCGACCTAGCGGGAGAGCCTGAGCAGTTCTTC

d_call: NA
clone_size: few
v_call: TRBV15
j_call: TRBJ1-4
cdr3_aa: CATSVYRSANEKLFF
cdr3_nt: TGTGCCACCAGCGTCTACAGGAGTGCAAATGAAAAACTGTTTTTT

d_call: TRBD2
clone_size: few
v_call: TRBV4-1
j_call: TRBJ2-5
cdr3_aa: CASNQPGGAQYF
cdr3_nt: TGCGCCAGCAACCAGCCGGGAGGGGCCCAGTACTTC

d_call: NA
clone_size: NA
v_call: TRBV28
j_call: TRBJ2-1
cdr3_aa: CAIQGLNEQFF
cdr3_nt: TGTGCCATACAGGGTTTGAATGAGCAGTTCTTC

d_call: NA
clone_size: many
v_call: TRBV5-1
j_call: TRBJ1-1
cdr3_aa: CASSLVPGMNTEAFF
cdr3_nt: TGCGCCAGCAGCTTGGTCCCGGGCATGAACACTGAAGCTTTCTTT